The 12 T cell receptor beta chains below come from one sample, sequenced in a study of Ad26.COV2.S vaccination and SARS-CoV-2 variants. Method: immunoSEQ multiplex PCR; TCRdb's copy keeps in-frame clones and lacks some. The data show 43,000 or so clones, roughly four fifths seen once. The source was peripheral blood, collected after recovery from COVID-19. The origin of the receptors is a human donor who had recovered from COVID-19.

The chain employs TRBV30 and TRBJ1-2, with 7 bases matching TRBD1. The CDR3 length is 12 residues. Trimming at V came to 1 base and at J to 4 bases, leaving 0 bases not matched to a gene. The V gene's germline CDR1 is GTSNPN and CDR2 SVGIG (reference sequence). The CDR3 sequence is CAWSGQGYGYTF. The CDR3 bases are TGTGCCTGGAGTGGACAGGGCTATGGCTACACCTTC.

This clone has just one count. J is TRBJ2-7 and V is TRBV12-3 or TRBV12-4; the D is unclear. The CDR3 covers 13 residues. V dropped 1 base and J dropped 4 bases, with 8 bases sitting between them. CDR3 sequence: CASSLGPYYEQYF. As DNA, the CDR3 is TGTGCCAGCAGTTTAGGGCCATATTACGAGCAGTACTTC.

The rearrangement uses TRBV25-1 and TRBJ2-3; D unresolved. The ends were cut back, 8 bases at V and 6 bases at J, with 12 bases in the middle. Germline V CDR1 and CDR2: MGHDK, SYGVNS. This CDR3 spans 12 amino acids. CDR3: CASEGRADTQYF. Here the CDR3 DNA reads TGTGCCAGCGAAGGACGCGCGGATACGCAGTATTTT.

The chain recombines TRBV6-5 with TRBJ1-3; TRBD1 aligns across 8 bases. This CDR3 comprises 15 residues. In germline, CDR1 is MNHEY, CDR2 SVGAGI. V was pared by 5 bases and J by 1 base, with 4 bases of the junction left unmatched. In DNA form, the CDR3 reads TGTGCCAGCAGTACAGGGGGAAATTCTGGAAACACCATATATTTT. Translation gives CASSTGGNSGNTIYF.

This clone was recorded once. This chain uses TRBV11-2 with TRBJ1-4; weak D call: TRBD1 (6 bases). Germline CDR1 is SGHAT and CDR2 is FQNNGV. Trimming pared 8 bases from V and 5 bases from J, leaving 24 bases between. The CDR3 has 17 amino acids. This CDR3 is CASGRTSQGLDNEKLFF. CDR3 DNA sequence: TGTGCCAGCGGACGAACCTCGCAGGGGTTGGACAATGAAAAACTGTTTTTT.

The CDR3 spells CASSQSPYSNQPQHF. The CDR3, as DNA: TGTGCCAGCAGCCAGAGCCCATATAGCAATCAGCCCCAGCATTTT. The chain carries TRBV4-2 and TRBJ1-5, with D hard to call. There are 15 residues in the CDR3. V lost 3 bases to trimming and J lost 0 bases, with 9 bases between them. Germline V gene lookup returns CDR1 LGHNA and CDR2 YNFKEQ.

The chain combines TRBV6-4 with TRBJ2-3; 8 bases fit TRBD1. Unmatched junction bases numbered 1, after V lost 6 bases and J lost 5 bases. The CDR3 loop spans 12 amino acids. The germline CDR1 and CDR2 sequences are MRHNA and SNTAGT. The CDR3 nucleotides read TGTGCCAGCAGGGACAGGGAAGATACGCAGTATTTT. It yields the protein CASRDREDTQYF.

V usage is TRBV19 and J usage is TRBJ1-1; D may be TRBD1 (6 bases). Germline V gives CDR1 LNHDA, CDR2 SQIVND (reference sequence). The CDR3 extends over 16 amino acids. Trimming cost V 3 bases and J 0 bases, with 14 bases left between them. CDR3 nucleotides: TGTGCCAGTAGTATCCCGTCGGGGGCGGTGAACACTGAAGCTTTCTTT. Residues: CASSIPSGAVNTEAFF.

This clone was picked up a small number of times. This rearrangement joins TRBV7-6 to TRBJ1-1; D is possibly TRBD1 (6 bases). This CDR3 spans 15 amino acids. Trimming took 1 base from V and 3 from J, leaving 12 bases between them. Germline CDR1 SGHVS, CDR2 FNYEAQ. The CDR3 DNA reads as TGTGCCAGCAGCTTAGGGTCCGGGGGGCACACTGAAGCTTTCTTT. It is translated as CASSLGSGGHTEAFF.

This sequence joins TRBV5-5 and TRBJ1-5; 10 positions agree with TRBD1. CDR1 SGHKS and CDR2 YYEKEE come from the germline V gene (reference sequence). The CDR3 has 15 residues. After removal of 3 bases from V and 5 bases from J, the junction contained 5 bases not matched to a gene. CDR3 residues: CASSSATGGYQPQHF. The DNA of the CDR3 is TGTGCCAGCAGCTCCGCGACAGGGGGCTATCAGCCCCAGCATTTT.

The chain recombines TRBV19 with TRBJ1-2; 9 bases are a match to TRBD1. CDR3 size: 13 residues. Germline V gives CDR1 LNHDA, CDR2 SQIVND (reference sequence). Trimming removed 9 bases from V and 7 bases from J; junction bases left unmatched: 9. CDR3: CASSSMGQGGYTF. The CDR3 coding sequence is TGTGCCAGCTCCTCGATGGGACAGGGTGGCTACACCTTC.

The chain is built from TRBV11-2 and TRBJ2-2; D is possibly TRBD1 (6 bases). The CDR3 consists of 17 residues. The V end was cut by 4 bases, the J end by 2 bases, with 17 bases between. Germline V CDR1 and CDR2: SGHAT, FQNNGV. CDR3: CASSWKGVSQNTGELFF. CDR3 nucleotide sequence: TGTGCCAGCAGCTGGAAGGGGGTTTCTCAAAACACCGGGGAGCTGTTTTTT.